This T cell receptor beta chain was profiled in a study of molecular identifiers for immune sequencing clone quantification. At least ten counts were recorded for this clonotype. The germline gives CDR1 MNHEY, CDR2 SMNVEV (reference sequence). The CDR3 contains 14 residues. The V and J ends lost 3 bases and 6 bases, in that order; junction bases with no gene match: 5. One entry per CDR3 protein results from TCRdb running MiXCR on the PCR reads. The sample consists of over 550,000 distinct CDR3 sequences, roughly 23% of them appearing once. Source material: naive CD8+ T cells from blood, with Jurkat cell RNA spiked in. Subset of the sample: FACS-sorted CD8+CD4-CCR7+CD45RA+ naive T cells. The chain carries TRBV27 and TRBJ2-5, with 9 nucleotides matching TRBD2. This clonotype was sampled from a human donor in good health. Some libraries in this study had Jurkat cell RNA spiked in. This chain's CDR3 is CASSFGTSMKTQYF. The CDR3, as DNA: TGTGCCAGCAGTTTCGGGACTAGCATGAAGACCCAGTACTTC.